The present TCR beta chain was sequenced within a study of graft-versus-host responses after intestinal transplantation. About the study: Once they had received anti-thymocyte globulin induction, all recipients took tacrolimus and steroids for approximately 3 years.

General study results and limits: High graft-versus-host to host-versus-graft clonal ratios were found in allografts of patients who had graft-donor T cell macrochimerism.

J lost 3 bases, V lost 6 bases, and 6 bases had no gene match. This CDR3 contains 15 residues. Germline CDR1 SGHTA, CDR2 FQGNSA. Points on this clone: The antigen remains unidentified. Other nucleotide sequences from this sample produce the same CDR3.

Only in-frame clones appear in the TCRdb table, and some are missing; sequencing was by immunoSEQ multiplex PCR. The table shows 40,000 to 45,000 clones, with about 89% occurring only once. The material was PBMCs, obtained roughly 300 days after intestinal transplant. V gene TRBV7-2 combines with J gene TRBJ1-5, with TRBD1 matching over 9 bases. This receptor was identified in a human patient who received an intestinal transplant, so some T cells may come from the graft donor. Here the CDR3 DNA reads TGTGCCAGCAGGCGGGACAGGGTTCCCAATCAGCCCCAGCATTTT. Its translation is CASRRDRVPNQPQHF.